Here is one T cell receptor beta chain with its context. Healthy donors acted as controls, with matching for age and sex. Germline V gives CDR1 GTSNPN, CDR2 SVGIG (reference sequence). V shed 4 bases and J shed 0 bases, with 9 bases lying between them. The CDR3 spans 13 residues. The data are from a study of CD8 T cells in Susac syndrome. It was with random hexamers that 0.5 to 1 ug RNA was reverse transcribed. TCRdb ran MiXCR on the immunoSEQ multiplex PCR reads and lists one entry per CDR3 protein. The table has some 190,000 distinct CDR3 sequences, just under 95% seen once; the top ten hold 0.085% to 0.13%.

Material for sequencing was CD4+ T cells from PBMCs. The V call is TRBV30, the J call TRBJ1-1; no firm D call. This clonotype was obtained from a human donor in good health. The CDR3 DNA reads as TGTGCCTGGATGGTGCTCCTGAACACTGAAGCTTTCTTT. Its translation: CAWMVLLNTEAFF.